The 15 T cell receptor beta chains listed next were all sequenced from one sample in a study of tumor and adjacent non-tumor tissue in lung cancer. This sample's RNA came from whole unsorted tissue. Three rounds of nested PCR, following a modified ARM-PCR protocol, produced the TCRbeta library. MiXCR, applied by TCRdb to the multiplex PCR reads, yields one record per CDR3 protein. This repertoire shows over 60,000 distinct CDR3 sequences, roughly 80% found once; its top ten account for roughly 15%. The sample was lung tumor tissue. These receptors were obtained from a woman aged 45-60 years with non-small cell lung cancer.

As regards this clonotype: A junction boundary mismatches the germline segment, possibly from a read error. The chain links TRBV20-1 to TRBJ2-1; D perhaps matches TRBD1 (5 bases). The CDR3 runs to 15 residues. The V gene's germline CDR1 is DFQATT and CDR2 SNEGSKA (reference sequence). The CDR3 sequence: CSAPQGSGDYNVQFF. The CDR3 nucleotides read TGCAGTGCCCCCCAGGGTAGTGGGGATTACAATGTGCAGTTCTTC.

The V call is TRBV11-2, the J call TRBJ2-5, with D possibly being TRBD2 (7 bases). Trimming removed 9 bases at V and 9 bases at J, with 23 bases between. CDR1 SGHAT and CDR2 FQNNGV come from the germline V gene. CDR3 size: 14 residues. The CDR3 region has the DNA TGTGCCAGTAGGTCCGGACAGACCCGGGAGGCCCAGTACTTC. Amino acids: CASRSGQTREAQYF.

About this clonotype itself: A much larger clone lies a single base off, so this may be a read error. This sequence joins TRBV12-3 or TRBV12-4 and TRBJ2-1, with TRBD1 matching over 8 bases. The CDR3 runs to 14 residues. The CDR3 DNA follows: TGTGCCAGCAGTACCCAGGACAGGGAAAGTGAGCAGTCCTTC. Translated: CASSTQDRESEQSF.

On this clonotype: The junction does not match germline at one end; this may be a read error. The chain links TRBV11-2 to TRBJ2-1, with 8 bases aligning to TRBD2. This CDR3 comprises 15 residues. Per the germline V gene, CDR1 is SGHAT and CDR2 is FQNNGV. CDR3 sequence: CVSSFIAGRDNEQLF. CDR3 sequence (DNA): TGTGTCAGCAGTTTTATAGCGGGACGAGACAATGAGCAGTTGTTC.

Worth noting for this clonotype: One end of the junction varies from germline; a read error may be responsible. The chain has TRBV6-2 or TRBV6-3 and TRBJ1-5; D is ambiguous. The germline V gene has CDR1 MNHEY and CDR2 SVGEGT. The CDR3 has 15 residues. This CDR3 reads CASSLGAQLLHPQRF. The CDR3 nucleotides are TGTGCCAGCAGTTTAGGAGCTCAACTCCTTCATCCCCAGCGTTTT.

Comment on this clonotype: In this CDR3 the conserved last residue, phenylalanine or tryptophan, is missing, so a read error is likely. CDR3 protein: CASKSLTGSFVDEQFL. Here the CDR3 DNA reads TGTGCCAGCAAGAGCCTAACAGGGTCCTTCGTCGATGAGCAGTTCCTC. The chain has TRBV6-1 and TRBJ2-1, with a weak D call TRBD1 (6 bases). Germline V gene sequence: CDR1 MNHNS, CDR2 SASEGT. This CDR3 has 16 residues. V shed 7 bases and J shed 8 bases, with 24 bases lying between them.

This clonotype was picked up one time. Because it lacks the conserved phenylalanine or tryptophan at the end, this CDR3 is likely a read error. V gene TRBV6-1 combines with J gene TRBJ2-5; tentatively, D is TRBD1 (6 bases). The CDR3 is 14 amino acids. Germline V CDR1 and CDR2: MNHNS, SASEGT. Trimming removed 11 bases from V and 7 bases from J, with 23 bases in between. The CDR3 bases are TGTGCCTGCCGTGAAGGGCCAGGGGATGGGACCCAGTACTAC. Protein: CACREGPGDGTQYY.

Regarding this clonotype: The conserved phenylalanine or tryptophan normally closing the CDR3 is absent here, so this likely arose from a read error. The V call is TRBV5-4, the J call TRBJ2-3; TRBD2 aligns across 7 bases. This CDR3 has 12 residues. The germline V gene has CDR1 SGHNT and CDR2 YYREEE (reference sequence). The CDR3 DNA reads TGTGCCAGCAACTTGGGAGGGGATACGCAGTATTAT. Amino acid sequence: CASNLGGDTQYY.

Notes on this clonotype: Its ends do not fully match the called genes, so a read error is possible. V gene TRBV6-1 combines with J gene TRBJ2-7; 8 positions agree with TRBD2. The CDR3 covers 18 residues. CDR1 and CDR2 (germline): MNHNS, SASEGT. The CDR3 sequence: CANSEALRGGGWGYEQYF. CDR3 sequence (DNA): TGTGCCAACAGTGAAGCGTTGAGGGGCGGGGGGTGGGGCTACGAGCAGTACTTC.

V and J are TRBV5-5 and TRBJ2-1; 9 bases align to TRBD2. CDR1 is SGHKS and CDR2 is YYEKEE in the germline V gene (reference sequence). After removal of 10 bases from V and 7 bases from J, the junction contained 18 bases not matched to a gene. The CDR3 is 16 amino acids. CDR3 nucleotides: TGTGCCTGCACCTCACCCCGGATAGCGGGAGATAATGAGCAGTTCTTC. Its translation is CACTSPRIAGDNEQFF. Together with reference TRBV5-5 and TRBJ2-1, the CDR3 gives the full variable domain: DAGVTQSPTHLIKTRGQQVTLRCSPISGHKSVSWYQQVLGQGPQFIFQYYEKEERGRGNFPDRFSARQFPNYSSELNVNALLLGDSALYLCACTSPRIAGDNEQFFGPGTRLTVL.

Concerning this clonotype itself: Because the CDR3 is missing its conserved closing phenylalanine or tryptophan, this is likely a read error. The V gene is TRBV24-1, the J gene TRBJ2-1; 16 nucleotides match TRBD2. Trimming took 5 bases from V and 6 from J; bases not matched to a gene: 6. Germline V gene lookup returns CDR1 KGHDR and CDR2 SFDVKD. The CDR3 has 17 residues. CDR3 loop: CATSVLGLAGGGNEQFS. The DNA for the CDR3 is TGTGCCACCAGTGTTCTGGGACTAGCGGGAGGGGGCAATGAGCAGTTCTCG.

Points on this clonotype: Germline is not matched at one junction end, which may reflect a read error. The chain joins TRBV4-1 to TRBJ1-5, with D maybe TRBD1 (6 bases). The germline CDR1 and CDR2 sequences are MGHRA and YSYEKL. The CDR3 has 15 residues. As DNA, the CDR3 is TGCACCAGCGGCCGTAACCGGGACACTAATCAGCCCCAGCATTTT. As protein: CTSGRNRDTNQPQHF.

This clonotype was counted many times. The chain joins TRBV20-1 to TRBJ2-7; TRBD1 matches at 7 bases. Trimming cost V 6 bases and J 1 base; bases outside gene matches: 12. Germline V CDR1 and CDR2: DFQATT, SNEGSKA (reference sequence). The CDR3 is 15 amino acids. The CDR3 reads CSAPMRDSRSYEQYF. The CDR3 nucleotides read TGCAGTGCCCCAATGAGGGACAGTCGATCCTACGAGCAGTACTTC.

Turning to this clonotype: Because it lacks the conserved phenylalanine or tryptophan at the end, this CDR3 is likely a read error. J is TRBJ2-2 and V is TRBV11-3; D could derive from TRBD1 or TRBD2 (5 bases each). Per germline, CDR1 SGHNT and CDR2 YENEEA. The CDR3 has 15 residues. This CDR3 reads CASSPRDRNIGELFY. CDR3 nucleotides: TGTGCCAGCAGCCCCAGGGACCGAAACATCGGGGAGCTGTTTTAT.

Of note for this clonotype: A junction end diverges from the germline sequence, so it may reflect a read error. The V and J genes are TRBV6-5 and TRBJ2-1; 7 bases align to TRBD2. Germline V CDR1 and CDR2: MNHEY, SVGAGI. The CDR3 runs 17 residues. The CDR3: CASSYNLGGSSCNEQFF. CDR3 DNA: TGTGCCAGCAGTTACAATCTCGGGGGGAGTTCCTGCAATGAGCAATTCTTC.